This T cell receptor beta chain was captured in a study of CXCR3-negative and CXCR3-positive naive CD8 T cells. The CDR3 runs 17 residues. Germline V gives CDR1 KGHSH, CDR2 LQKENI. Cells that were CD45RO-CCR7+CD27+CD95- constituted naive CD8+ T cells. By frequency, this clonotype is medium-sized. UMI-tagged TRB cDNA libraries were built via 5' RACE. For each CDR3 protein, TCRdb gives one entry from its re-call of the 5' RACE reads, without DNA. The data show approximately 5,000 distinct CDR3 sequences, and the top ten clones hold under 2%. This TCR was sampled from a human donor in good health. Some clones in this sample may be carry-over from other donors' samples. The chain links TRBV18 to TRBJ1-2. The sample taken for sequencing was naive CXCR3- CD8+ T cells from blood. Subset indicated: CD45RO-CCR7+CD27+CD95- naive CD8+ T cells lacking CXCR3 (TNR3-). The CDR3 sequence: CASSPGGAALSNYGYTF.